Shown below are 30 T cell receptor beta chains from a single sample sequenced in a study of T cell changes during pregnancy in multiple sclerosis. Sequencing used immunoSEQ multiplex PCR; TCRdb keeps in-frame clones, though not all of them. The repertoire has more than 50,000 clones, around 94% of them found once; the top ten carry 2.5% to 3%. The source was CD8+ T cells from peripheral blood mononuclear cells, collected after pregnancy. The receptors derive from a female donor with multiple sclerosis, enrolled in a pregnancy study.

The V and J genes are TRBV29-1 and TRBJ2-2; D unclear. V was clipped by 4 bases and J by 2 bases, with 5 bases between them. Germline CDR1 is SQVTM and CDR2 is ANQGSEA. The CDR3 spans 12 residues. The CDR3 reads CSVVYNTGELFF. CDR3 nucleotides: TGCAGCGTTGTATATAACACCGGGGAGCTGTTTTTT.

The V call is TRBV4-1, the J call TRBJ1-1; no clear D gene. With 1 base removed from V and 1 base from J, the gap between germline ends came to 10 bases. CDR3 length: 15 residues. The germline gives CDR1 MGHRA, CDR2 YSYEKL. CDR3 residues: CASSQAPHSNTEAFF. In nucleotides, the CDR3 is TGCGCCAGCAGCCAAGCTCCACATTCGAACACTGAAGCTTTCTTT.

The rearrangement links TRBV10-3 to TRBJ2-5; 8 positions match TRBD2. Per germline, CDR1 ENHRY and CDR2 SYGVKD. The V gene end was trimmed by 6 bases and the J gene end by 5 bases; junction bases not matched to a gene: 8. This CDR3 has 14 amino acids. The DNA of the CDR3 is TGTGCCATCAGGGCCGGGGGGGTTCATGAGACCCAGTACTTC. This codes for CAIRAGGVHETQYF.

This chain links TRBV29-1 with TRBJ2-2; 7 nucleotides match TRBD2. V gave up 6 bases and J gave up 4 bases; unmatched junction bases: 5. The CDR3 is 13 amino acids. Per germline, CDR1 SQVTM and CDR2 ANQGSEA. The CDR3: CSVPGLLTGELFF. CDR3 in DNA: TGCAGCGTACCGGGACTACTCACCGGGGAGCTGTTTTTT.

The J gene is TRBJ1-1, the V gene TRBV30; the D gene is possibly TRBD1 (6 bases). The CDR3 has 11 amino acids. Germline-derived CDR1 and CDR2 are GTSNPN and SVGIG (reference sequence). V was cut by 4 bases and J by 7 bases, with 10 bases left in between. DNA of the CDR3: TGTGCCTGGAACAGGGCGTTTGAAGCTTTCTTT. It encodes CAWNRAFEAFF.

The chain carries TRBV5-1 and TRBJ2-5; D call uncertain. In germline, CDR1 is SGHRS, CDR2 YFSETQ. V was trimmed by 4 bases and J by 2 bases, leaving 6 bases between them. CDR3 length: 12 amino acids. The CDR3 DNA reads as TGCGCCAGCAGCCTGAGGCAAGAGACCCAGTACTTC. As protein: CASSLRQETQYF.

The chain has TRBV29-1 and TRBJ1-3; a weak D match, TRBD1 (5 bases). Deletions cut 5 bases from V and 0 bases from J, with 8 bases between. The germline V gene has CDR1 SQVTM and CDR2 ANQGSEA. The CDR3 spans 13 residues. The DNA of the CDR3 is TGCAGCGTTTTGACAGCCTCTGGAAACACCATATATTTT. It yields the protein CSVLTASGNTIYF.

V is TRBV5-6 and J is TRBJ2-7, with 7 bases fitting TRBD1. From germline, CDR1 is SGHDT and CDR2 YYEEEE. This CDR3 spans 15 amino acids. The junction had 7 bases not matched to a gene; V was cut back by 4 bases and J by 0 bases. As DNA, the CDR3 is TGTGCCAGCAGCCACCGGGACAGAATCTCCTACGAGCAGTACTTC. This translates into CASSHRDRISYEQYF.

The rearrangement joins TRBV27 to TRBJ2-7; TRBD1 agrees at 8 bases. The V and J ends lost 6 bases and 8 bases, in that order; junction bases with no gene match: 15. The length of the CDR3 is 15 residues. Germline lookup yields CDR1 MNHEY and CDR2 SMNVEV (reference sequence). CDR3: CASRQGETTNDKQYF. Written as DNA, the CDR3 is TGTGCCAGCAGACAGGGGGAGACTACCAACGACAAGCAGTACTTC.

The CDR3 region is CASSSSQGSYEQFF. The DNA of the CDR3 is TGTGCCAGCAGCTCCTCCCAGGGAAGCTATGAGCAGTTCTTC. The chain couples TRBV7-7 to TRBJ2-1, with D possibly being TRBD1 (5 bases). Deletions cut 4 bases from V and 8 bases from J, with 15 bases between. The germline V gene encodes CDR1 SSHAT and CDR2 FNYEAQ (reference sequence). The CDR3 is made up of 14 amino acids.

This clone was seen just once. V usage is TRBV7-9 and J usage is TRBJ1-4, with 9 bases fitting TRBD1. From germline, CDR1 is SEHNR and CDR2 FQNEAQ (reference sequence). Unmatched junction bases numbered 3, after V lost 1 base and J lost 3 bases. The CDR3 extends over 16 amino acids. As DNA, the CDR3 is TGTGCCAGCAGCTTAGGGGGACAGGGAGCTAATGAAAAACTGTTTTTT. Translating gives CASSLGGQGANEKLFF. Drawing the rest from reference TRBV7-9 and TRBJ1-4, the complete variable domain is DTGVSQNPRHKITKRGQNVTFRCDPISEHNRLYWYRQTLGQGPEFLTYFQNEAQLEKSRLLSDRFSAERPKGSFSTLEIQRTEQGDSAMYLCASSLGGQGANEKLFFGSGTQLSVL.

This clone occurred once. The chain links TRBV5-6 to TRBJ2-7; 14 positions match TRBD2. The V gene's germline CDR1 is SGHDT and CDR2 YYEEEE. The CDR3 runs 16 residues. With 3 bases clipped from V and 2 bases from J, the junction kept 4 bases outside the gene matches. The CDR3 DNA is TGTGCCAGCAGCTCGATGGGACTAGCGGGAGCCTACGAGCAGTACTTC. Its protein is CASSSMGLAGAYEQYF. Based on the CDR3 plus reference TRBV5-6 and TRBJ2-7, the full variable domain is DAGVTQSPTHLIKTRGQQVTLRCSPKSGHDTVSWYQQALGQGPQFIFQYYEEEERQRGNFPDRFSGHQFPNYSSELNVNALLLGDSALYLCASSSMGLAGAYEQYFGPGTRLTVT.

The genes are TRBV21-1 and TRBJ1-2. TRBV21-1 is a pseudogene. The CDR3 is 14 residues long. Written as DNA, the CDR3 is TGTGCCAGCAGCAAAGGGAAAGCGTCCTATGGCTACACCTTC. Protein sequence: CASSKGKASYGYTF.

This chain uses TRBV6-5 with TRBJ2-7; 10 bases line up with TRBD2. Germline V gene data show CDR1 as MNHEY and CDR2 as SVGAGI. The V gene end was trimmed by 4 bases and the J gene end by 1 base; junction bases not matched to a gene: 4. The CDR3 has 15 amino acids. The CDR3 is CASSSGAGGSYEQYF. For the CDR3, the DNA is TGTGCCAGCAGTTCCGGAGCGGGAGGGTCCTACGAGCAGTACTTC.

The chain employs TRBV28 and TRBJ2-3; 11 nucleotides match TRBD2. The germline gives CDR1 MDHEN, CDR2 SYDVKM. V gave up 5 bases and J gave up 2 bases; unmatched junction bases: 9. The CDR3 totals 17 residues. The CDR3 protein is CASSDLLAGGPTDTQYF. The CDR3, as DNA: TGTGCCAGCAGTGATCTTCTAGCGGGAGGCCCCACAGATACGCAGTATTTT.

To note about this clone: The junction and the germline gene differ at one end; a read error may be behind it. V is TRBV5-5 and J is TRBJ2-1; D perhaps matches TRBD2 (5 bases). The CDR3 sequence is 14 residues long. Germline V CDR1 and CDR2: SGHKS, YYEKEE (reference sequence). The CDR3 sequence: CASSLPDYYHEQFF. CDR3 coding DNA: TGTGCCAGCAGCTTACCCGACTACTACCATGAGCAGTTCTTC.

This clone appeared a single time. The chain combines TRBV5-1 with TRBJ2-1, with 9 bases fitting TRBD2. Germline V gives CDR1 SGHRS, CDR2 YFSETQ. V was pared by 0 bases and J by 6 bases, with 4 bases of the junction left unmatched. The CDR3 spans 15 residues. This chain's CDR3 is CASSLASSGSNEQFF. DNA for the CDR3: TGCGCCAGCAGCTTGGCGAGTAGCGGGAGCAATGAGCAGTTCTTC.

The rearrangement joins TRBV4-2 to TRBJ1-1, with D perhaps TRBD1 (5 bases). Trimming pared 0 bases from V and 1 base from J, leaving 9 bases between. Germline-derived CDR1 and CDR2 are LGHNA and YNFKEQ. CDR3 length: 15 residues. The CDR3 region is CASSQEGTENTEAFF. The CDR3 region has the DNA TGTGCCAGCAGCCAAGAGGGGACTGAGAACACTGAAGCTTTCTTT.

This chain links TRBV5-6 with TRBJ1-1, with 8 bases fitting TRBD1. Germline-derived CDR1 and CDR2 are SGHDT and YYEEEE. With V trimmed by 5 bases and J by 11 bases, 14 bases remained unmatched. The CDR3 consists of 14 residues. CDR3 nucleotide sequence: TGTGCCAGCAGTTCGCCCAAAACAGGGGGTTTTGCTTTCTTT. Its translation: CASSSPKTGGFAFF.

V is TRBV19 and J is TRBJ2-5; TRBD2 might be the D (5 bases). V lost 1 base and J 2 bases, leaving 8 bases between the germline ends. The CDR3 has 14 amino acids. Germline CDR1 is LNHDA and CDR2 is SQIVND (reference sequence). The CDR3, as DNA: TGTGCCAGTAGTATAGGGAGCGGTCAAGAGACCCAGTACTTC. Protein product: CASSIGSGQETQYF.

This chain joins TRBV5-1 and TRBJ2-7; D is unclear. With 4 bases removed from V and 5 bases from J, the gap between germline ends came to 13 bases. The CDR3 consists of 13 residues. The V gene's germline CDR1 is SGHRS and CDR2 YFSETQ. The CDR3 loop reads CASSTGVSDEQYF. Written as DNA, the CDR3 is TGCGCCAGCAGCACCGGAGTCAGCGACGAGCAGTACTTC.

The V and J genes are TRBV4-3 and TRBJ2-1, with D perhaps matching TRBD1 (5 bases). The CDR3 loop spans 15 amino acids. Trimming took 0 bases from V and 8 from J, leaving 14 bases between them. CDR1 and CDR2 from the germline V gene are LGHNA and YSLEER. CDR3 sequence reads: CASSQEAGLIDEQFF. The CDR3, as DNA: TGCGCCAGCAGCCAAGAAGCAGGGCTTATAGATGAGCAGTTCTTC.

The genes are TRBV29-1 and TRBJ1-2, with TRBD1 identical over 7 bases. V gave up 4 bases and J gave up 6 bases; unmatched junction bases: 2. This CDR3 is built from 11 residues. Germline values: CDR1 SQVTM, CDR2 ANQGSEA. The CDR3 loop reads CSVGQGNGYTF. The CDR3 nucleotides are TGCAGCGTTGGACAGGGAAATGGCTACACCTTC.

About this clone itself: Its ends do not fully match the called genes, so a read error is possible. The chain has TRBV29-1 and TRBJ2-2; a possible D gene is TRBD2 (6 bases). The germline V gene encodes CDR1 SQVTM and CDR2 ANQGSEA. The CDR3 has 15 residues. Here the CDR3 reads CSVVGPGDITEELFF. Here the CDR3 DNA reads TGCAGCGTTGTAGGTCCGGGAGATATTACCGAGGAGCTGTTTTTT.

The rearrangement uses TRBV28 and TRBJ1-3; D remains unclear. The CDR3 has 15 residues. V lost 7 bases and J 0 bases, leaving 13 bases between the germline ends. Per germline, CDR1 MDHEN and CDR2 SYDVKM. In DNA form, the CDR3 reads TGTGCCAGCACCCCGTTGAGTCTCTCTGGAAACACCATATATTTT. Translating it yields CASTPLSLSGNTIYF.

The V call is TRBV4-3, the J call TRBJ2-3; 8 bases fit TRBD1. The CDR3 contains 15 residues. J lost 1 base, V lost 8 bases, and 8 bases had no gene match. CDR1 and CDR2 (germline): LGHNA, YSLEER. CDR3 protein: CASAYSTGGTDTQYF. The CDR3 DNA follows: TGCGCCAGCGCATACTCGACAGGGGGCACAGATACGCAGTATTTT.

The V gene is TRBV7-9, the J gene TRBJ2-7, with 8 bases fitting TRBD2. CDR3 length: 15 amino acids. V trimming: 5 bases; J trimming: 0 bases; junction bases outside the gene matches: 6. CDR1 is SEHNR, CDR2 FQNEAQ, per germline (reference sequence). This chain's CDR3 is CASSPSGTSSYEQYF. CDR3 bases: TGTGCCAGCAGCCCATCCGGGACTAGCTCCTACGAGCAGTACTTC.

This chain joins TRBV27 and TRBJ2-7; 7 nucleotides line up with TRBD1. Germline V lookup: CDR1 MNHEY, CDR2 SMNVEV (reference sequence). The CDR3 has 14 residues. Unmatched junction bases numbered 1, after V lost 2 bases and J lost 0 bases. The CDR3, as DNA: TGTGCCAGCAGTTTACAGGGGGTCTCCTACGAGCAGTACTTC. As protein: CASSLQGVSYEQYF.

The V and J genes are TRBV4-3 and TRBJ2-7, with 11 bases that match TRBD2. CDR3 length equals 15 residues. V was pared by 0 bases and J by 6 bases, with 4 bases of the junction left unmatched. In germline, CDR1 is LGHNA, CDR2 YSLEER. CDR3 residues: CASSQELAGAGEQYF. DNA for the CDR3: TGCGCCAGCAGCCAAGAACTAGCGGGAGCGGGCGAGCAGTACTTC.

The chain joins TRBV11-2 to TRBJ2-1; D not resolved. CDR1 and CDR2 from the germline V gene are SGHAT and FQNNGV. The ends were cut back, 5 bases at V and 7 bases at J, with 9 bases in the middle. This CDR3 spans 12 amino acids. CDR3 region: CASSLGSNEQFF. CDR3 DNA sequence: TGTGCCAGCAGCCTGGGCTCGAATGAGCAGTTCTTC.